This T cell receptor beta chain is drawn from a study of cytomegalovirus exposure and HLA in healthy donors. Study-level findings and limits: It is likely that the observed cluster of highly shared sequence variants was a sequencing artifact.

The J segment lost 0 bases and the V segment lost 10 bases, leaving 13 bases of the junction unmatched. Germline CDR1 reads SGHDT; CDR2 reads YYEEEE. The CDR3 is 16 amino acids. PCR used 60 Vbeta primers and 13 Jbeta primers. Libraries were prepared by immunoSEQ multiplex PCR; TCRdb keeps only in-frame clonotypes and omits some of them. The repertoire includes some 160,000 clones, roughly 80% of them detected once, and roughly 6.3% sits in the top ten. There are a few counts of this clone. Its antigen is as yet unknown. The clonotype comes from a male donor in good health and CMV-seropositive. V is TRBV5-6 and J is TRBJ1-1, with 9 bases matching TRBD1. The sequencing sample was made of PBMCs. CDR3 coding DNA: TGTGCCGCACCCCCCCCGGGACAGGGAATGAACACTGAAGCTTTCTTT. Its protein is CAAPPPGQGMNTEAFF. The variable domain in full, with the rest retrieved from reference TRBV5-6 and TRBJ1-1, is DAGVTQSPTHLIKTRGQQVTLRCSPKSGHDTVSWYQQALGQGPQFIFQYYEEEERQRGNFPDRFSGHQFPNYSSELNVNALLLGDSALYLCAAPPPGQGMNTEAFFGQGTRLTVV.